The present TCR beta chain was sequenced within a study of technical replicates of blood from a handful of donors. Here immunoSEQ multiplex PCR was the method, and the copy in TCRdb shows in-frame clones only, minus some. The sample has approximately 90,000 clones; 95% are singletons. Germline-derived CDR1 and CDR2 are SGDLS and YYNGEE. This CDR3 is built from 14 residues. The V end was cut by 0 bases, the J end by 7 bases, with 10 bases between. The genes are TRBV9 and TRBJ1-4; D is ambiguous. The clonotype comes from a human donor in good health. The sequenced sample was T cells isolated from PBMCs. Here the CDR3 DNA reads TGTGCCAGCAGCGTAGCCGGGTGGAGTGAAAAACTGTTTTTT. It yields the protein CASSVAGWSEKLFF.